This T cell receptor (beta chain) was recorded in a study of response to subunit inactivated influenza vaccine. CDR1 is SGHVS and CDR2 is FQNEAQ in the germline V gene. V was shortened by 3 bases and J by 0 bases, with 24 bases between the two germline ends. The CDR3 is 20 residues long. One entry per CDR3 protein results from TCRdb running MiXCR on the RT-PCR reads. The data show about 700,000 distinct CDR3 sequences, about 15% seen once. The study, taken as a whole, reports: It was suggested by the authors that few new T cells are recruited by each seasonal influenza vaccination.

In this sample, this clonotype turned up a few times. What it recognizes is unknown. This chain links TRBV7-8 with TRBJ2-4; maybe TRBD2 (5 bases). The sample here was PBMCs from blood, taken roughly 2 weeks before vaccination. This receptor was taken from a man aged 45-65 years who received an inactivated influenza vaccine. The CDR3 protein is CASSFSSEGMGSIAKNIQYF. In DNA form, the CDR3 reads TGTGCCAGCAGCTTTAGTTCAGAGGGCATGGGATCAATAGCCAAAAACATTCAGTACTTC.